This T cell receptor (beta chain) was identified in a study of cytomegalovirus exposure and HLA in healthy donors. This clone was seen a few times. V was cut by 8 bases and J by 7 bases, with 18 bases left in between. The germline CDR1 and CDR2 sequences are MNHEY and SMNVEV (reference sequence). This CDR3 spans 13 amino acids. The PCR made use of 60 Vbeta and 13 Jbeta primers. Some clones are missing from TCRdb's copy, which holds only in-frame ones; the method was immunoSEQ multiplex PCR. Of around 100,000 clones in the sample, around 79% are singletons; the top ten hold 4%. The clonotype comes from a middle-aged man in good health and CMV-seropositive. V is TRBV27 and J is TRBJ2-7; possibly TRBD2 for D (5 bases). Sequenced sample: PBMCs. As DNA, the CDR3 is TGTGCCAGCTCCCCGGGGTTTTCGGGTGAGCAGTACTTC. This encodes CASSPGFSGEQYF.